This TCR beta chain stems from a study of T-cell reconstitution after alpha-beta-depleted transplantation in children. This clonotype was found many times. The V segment lost 5 bases and the J segment 0 bases; nucleotides outside the gene matches: 3. The germline V gene encodes CDR1 SGHRS and CDR2 YFSETQ. The CDR3 length is 14 residues. The TCRbeta library incorporated unique molecular identifiers. From the PCR reads, TCRdb called clonotypes with MiXCR, one entry per CDR3 protein. The table records more than 450,000 distinct CDR3 sequences, about 16% of them present only once. The chain joins TRBV5-1 to TRBJ2-7, with TRBD2 matching over 9 bases. This clonotype was sampled from a human donor who donated a stem cell graft to a child with acute lymphoblastic leukemia. This sample comprised PBMCs from the stem cell graft donor, obtained from the stem cell graft. In nucleotides, the CDR3 is TGCGCCAGCAGTTTAGCGGGGGACTCCTACGAGCAGTACTTC. Translating it yields CASSLAGDSYEQYF.